The 23 T cell receptor beta chains listed next were all sequenced from one sample in a study of shared clonotypes between healthy human individuals. Clones were sequenced by immunoSEQ multiplex PCR, and TCRdb holds only the in-frame ones, with some missing. Here the sample spans about 700,000 clones, approximately 74% being singletons. The sequencing input was memory CD4+ T cells sorted from blood. Subset defined: CD45RA-negative fraction. The source is a woman aged 25 to 39 in good health.

The chain is built from TRBV19 and TRBJ1-5; possible D gene TRBD1, 5 bases. CDR1 is LNHDA, CDR2 SQIVND, per germline (reference sequence). V was trimmed by 2 bases and J by 3 bases, leaving 14 bases between them. This CDR3 has 16 amino acids. CDR3: CASSITGTANNQPQHF. In DNA form, the CDR3 reads TGTGCCAGTAGTATAACCGGGACGGCCAACAATCAGCCCCAGCATTTT. Full variable domain (remainder filled in from reference TRBV19 and TRBJ1-5): DGGITQSPKYLFRKEGQNVTLSCEQNLNHDAMYWYRQDPGQGLRLIYYSQIVNDFQKGDIAEGYSVSREKKESFPLTVTSAQKNPTAFYLCASSITGTANNQPQHFGDGTRLSIL.

This chain links TRBV20-1 with TRBJ2-5, with D unresolved. The CDR3 is 11 amino acids. V was trimmed by 0 bases and J by 13 bases, leaving 12 bases between them. Germline CDR1 is DFQATT and CDR2 is SNEGSKA (reference sequence). In nucleotides, the CDR3 is TGCAGTGCTAGAGATTCAACCCCCTGGTACTTC. This sequence encodes CSARDSTPWYF.

This chain connects TRBV29-1 to TRBJ1-2, with 7 positions matching TRBD1. CDR3 length: 14 residues. With 3 bases clipped from V and 4 bases from J, the junction kept 8 bases outside the gene matches. The germline V gene has CDR1 SQVTM and CDR2 ANQGSEA. CDR3 amino acids: CSVDRGIPSYGYTF. DNA for the CDR3: TGCAGCGTTGACAGGGGGATCCCTAGCTATGGCTACACCTTC.

The CDR3 bases are TGTGCCAGCAGTTCAGCGACGGACGGCACCTACGAGCAGTACTTC. As protein: CASSSATDGTYEQYF. This chain links TRBV6-5 with TRBJ2-7; no reliable D call. Trimming removed 4 bases from V and 2 bases from J, with 15 bases in between. This CDR3 is built from 15 residues. Germline V gene data show CDR1 as MNHEY and CDR2 as SVGAGI.

V usage is TRBV18 and J usage is TRBJ2-5, with D perhaps TRBD2 (5 bases). From germline, CDR1 is KGHSH and CDR2 LQKENI. Trimming removed 3 bases from V and 2 bases from J, with 13 bases in between. This CDR3 region has 15 residues. The CDR3 nucleotides are TGTGCCAGCTCACCGTCTCTGGGCGGGCAAGAGACCCAGTACTTC. Protein: CASSPSLGGQETQYF.

This clone was seen once. The chain combines TRBV28 with TRBJ2-3, with D possibly called TRBD1 or TRBD2 (5 bases each). Germline V CDR1 and CDR2: MDHEN, SYDVKM. V was trimmed by 11 bases and J by 2 bases, leaving 20 bases between them. This CDR3 contains 15 residues. The CDR3 region is CAGAGADPLTDTQYF. CDR3 DNA: TGTGCCGGCGCCGGGGCCGACCCCCTCACAGATACGCAGTATTTT.

The rearrangement uses TRBV27 and TRBJ1-1; 7 nucleotides match TRBD1. This CDR3 region has 15 residues. CDR1 and CDR2 (germline): MNHEY, SMNVEV (reference sequence). V was pared by 4 bases and J by 1 base, with 6 bases of the junction left unmatched. In nucleotides, the CDR3 is TGTGCCAGCAGTTCGGGACAGCCAGGGAACACTGAAGCTTTCTTT. Translation gives CASSSGQPGNTEAFF.

The chain employs TRBV5-1 and TRBJ2-1, with 9 bases fitting TRBD1. The germline gives CDR1 SGHRS, CDR2 YFSETQ. V was pared by 4 bases and J by 1 base, with 3 bases of the junction left unmatched. The CDR3 consists of 15 residues. CDR3 in DNA: TGCGCCAGCAGCGTGGGGACAGGGTCCTACAATGAGCAGTTCTTC. Amino acid sequence: CASSVGTGSYNEQFF.

This clone has a handful of counts. The rearrangement links TRBV18 to TRBJ1-3, with TRBD1 matching over 7 bases. The V gene end was trimmed by 2 bases and the J gene end by 0 bases; junction bases not matched to a gene: 7. This CDR3 is 17 amino acids long. CDR1 and CDR2 from the germline V gene are KGHSH and LQKENI. CDR3 amino acids: CASSPIRDSDSGNTIYF. CDR3 bases: TGTGCCAGCTCACCAATCCGGGACAGTGACTCTGGAAACACCATATATTTT.

The V gene is TRBV11-3, the J gene TRBJ2-7; TRBD2 matches at 7 bases. In germline, CDR1 is SGHNT, CDR2 YENEEA. The CDR3 covers 17 residues. Losses at the gene ends were 6 bases for V and 0 bases for J; bases not matched to a gene: 14. The CDR3 nucleotides read TGTGCCAGCAGTTCTACTTACGGGACTATAATCTCCTACGAGCAGTACTTC. Amino acids: CASSSTYGTIISYEQYF.

This chain joins TRBV6-4 and TRBJ1-5; D is unclear. CDR3 length: 16 amino acids. Trimming took 5 bases from V and 1 from J, leaving 15 bases between them. Germline-derived CDR1 and CDR2 are MRHNA and SNTAGT. The CDR3 sequence is CASSPTQKISNQPQHF. The CDR3, as DNA: TGTGCCAGCAGTCCGACACAGAAGATCAGCAATCAGCCCCAGCATTTT.

The rearrangement links TRBV27 to TRBJ2-3, with unresolved D. CDR1 is MNHEY, CDR2 SMNVEV, per germline (reference sequence). This CDR3 spans 13 amino acids. V lost 2 bases and J lost 2, with 5 bases in between. CDR3 nucleotide sequence: TGTGCCAGCAGTTTAAGCTTCACAGATACGCAGTATTTT. Protein sequence: CASSLSFTDTQYF.

The chain carries TRBV7-7 and TRBJ2-3, with a weak D call TRBD1 (6 bases). CDR3 size: 13 residues. Germline V gene sequence: CDR1 SSHAT, CDR2 FNYEAQ (reference sequence). V was cut by 5 bases and J by 6 bases, with 12 bases left in between. CDR3 nucleotides: TGTGCCAGCAGCGCAGGGGTCTCCGATACGCAGTATTTT. This gives the protein CASSAGVSDTQYF.

In its sample, this clone was seen once. This chain joins TRBV5-4 and TRBJ1-1; no firm D call. Germline CDR1 is SGHNT and CDR2 is YYREEE (reference sequence). The CDR3 extends over 12 amino acids. The ends were cut back, 4 bases at V and 3 bases at J, with 7 bases in the middle. Here the CDR3 reads CASSLRYTEAFF. The CDR3 bases are TGTGCCAGCAGCCTAAGGTACACTGAAGCTTTCTTT. Using reference TRBV5-4 and TRBJ1-1 for the parts outside the CDR3, the full variable domain is ETGVTQSPTHLIKTRGQQVTLRCSSQSGHNTVSWYQQALGQGPQFIFQYYREEENGRGNFPPRFSGLQFPNYSSELNVNALELDDSALYLCASSLRYTEAFFGQGTRLTVV.

V gene TRBV5-1 combines with J gene TRBJ2-4; weak D call: TRBD1 (6 bases). CDR1 and CDR2 (germline): SGHRS, YFSETQ. Deletions cut 0 bases from V and 8 bases from J, with 9 bases between. The length of the CDR3 is 13 residues. The CDR3 is CASSLGDTDIQYF. In DNA form, the CDR3 reads TGCGCCAGCAGCTTGGGGGACACGGACATTCAGTACTTC.

The chain has TRBV6-1 and TRBJ1-1; weak D call: TRBD1 (6 bases). Trimming left V 1 base short and J 6 bases short, with 12 bases between. The CDR3 is 14 residues long. Germline V gene data show CDR1 as MNHNS and CDR2 as SASEGT. CDR3 DNA: TGTGCCAGCAGTGAAGACAGGGTAAAGGCTGAAGCTTTCTTT. Its protein product is CASSEDRVKAEAFF.

The genes are TRBV4-2 and TRBJ2-7; TRBD2 aligns across 10 bases. After removal of 0 bases from V and 3 bases from J, the junction contained 5 bases not matched to a gene. Germline V gene sequence: CDR1 LGHNA, CDR2 YNFKEQ. The CDR3 contains 16 residues. Here the CDR3 DNA reads TGTGCCAGCAGCCAAGAGGAAGCGGGAGGGTTCTACGAGCAGTACTTC. Translation: CASSQEEAGGFYEQYF.

The DNA of the CDR3 is TGCGCCAGCAGCTTGGGCATAGGGGTGGGCGAGCAGTACTTC. Amino acid sequence: CASSLGIGVGEQYF. V is TRBV5-1 and J is TRBJ2-7, with a possible D match to TRBD1 (5 bases). Germline V gene sequence: CDR1 SGHRS, CDR2 YFSETQ. The CDR3 length is 14 residues. The V gene lost 0 bases and the J gene lost 6 bases, with 13 bases spanning the gap.

This chain joins TRBV9 and TRBJ2-2, with 9 bases matching TRBD2. The germline gives CDR1 SGDLS, CDR2 YYNGEE. This CDR3 comprises 16 residues. Trimming cost V 4 bases and J 3 bases; bases outside gene matches: 7. CDR3 loop: CASSSLAGRDTGELFF. The CDR3 bases are TGTGCCAGCAGCTCTCTAGCGGGAAGGGACACCGGGGAGCTGTTTTTT.

The chain employs TRBV28 and TRBJ2-7, with TRBD2 as a possible D gene (5 bases). The CDR3 length is 15 residues. Germline V gives CDR1 MDHEN, CDR2 SYDVKM. Trimming removed 6 bases at V and 1 base at J, with 16 bases between. CDR3 nucleotide sequence: TGTGCCAGCAGGGGCGGCCGAGGCGGGTCCTACGAGCAGTACTTC. It is translated as CASRGGRGGSYEQYF.

This chain connects TRBV7-8 to TRBJ2-3, with D maybe TRBD2 (6 bases). Germline CDR1 is SGHVS and CDR2 is FQNEAQ. V gave up 5 bases and J gave up 1 base, with 10 bases separating them. The CDR3 has 14 amino acids. The DNA for the CDR3 is TGTGCCAGCAGCCAAACGGGAGGCACAGATACGCAGTATTTT. Translated, it gives CASSQTGGTDTQYF.

The gene calls are TRBV23-1 and TRBJ2-4; D is ambiguous. TRBV23-1 falls under the ORF class, with uncertain function. The V end lost 0 bases, the J end lost 4 bases, and 7 bases lay between the germline ends. This CDR3 has 14 amino acids. The CDR3 nucleotides are TGCGCCAGCAGTCAATCACGGTTAAAAAACATTCAGTACTTC. Protein product: CASSQSRLKNIQYF.

The gene calls are TRBV28 and TRBJ1-2, with 7 bases that match TRBD1. V shed 3 bases and J 7 bases; nucleotides not matched to a gene: 5. The CDR3 totals 13 residues. Germline CDR1 and CDR2: MDHEN and SYDVKM. CDR3 amino acids: CASSFRGTGGYTF. CDR3 nucleotide sequence: TGTGCCAGCAGTTTCAGGGGGACGGGTGGCTACACCTTC.